This T cell receptor beta chain comes out of a study of T-cell reconstitution after alpha-beta-depleted transplantation in children. Study observations and caveats: When one year had passed after transplant, most T-cell counts and diversity came from newly produced T cells.

Germline CDR1 SEHNR, CDR2 FQNEAQ (reference sequence). CDR3 length: 15 amino acids. J lost 3 bases, V lost 4 bases, and 8 bases had no gene match. In regard to this clonotype: As yet, its antigen is unknown.

A library of TCRbeta sequences, prepared with unique molecular identifiers, was generated. One entry per CDR3 protein results from TCRdb running MiXCR on the PCR reads. Among 77,000 or so distinct CDR3 sequences, approximately 18% were seen once, and the ten largest hold about half. Sequenced material: PBMCs, mostly from graft donor cells, taken 360 days after TCRalphabeta/CD19-depleted stem cell transplant. The TCR originated in a male patient between 2 and 10 years old who had a stem cell transplant for acute lymphoblastic leukemia, so the T cells may come from the graft donor. This chain uses TRBV7-9 with TRBJ2-7, with 8 bases lining up with TRBD1. The CDR3 nucleotides are TGTGCCAGCAGCTCTGGACAGGGATCTTTCTACGAGCAGTACTTC. As protein: CASSSGQGSFYEQYF.